The clone carrying this T cell receptor beta chain has only one observation. This CDR3 comprises 18 residues. Germline CDR1 and CDR2: SGHNT and YENEEA. The V gene end was trimmed by 4 bases and the J gene end by 0 bases; junction bases not matched to a gene: 11. Uncontrolled infections, other autoimmune diseases, pregnancy or lactation led to exclusion of patients. The entry originates in a study of T cells in Graves' hyperthyroidism and ophthalmopathy. Regions amplified from RNA transcripts were the TCR beta CDR3 regions. Researchers ran a first-round RT-PCR on the TCR CDR3 using the HTBI primer set. TCRdb analysed the multiplex PCR reads with MiXCR anew, one entry per CDR3 protein. The top ten clones hold approximately 7.5% of a sample with some 440,000 distinct CDR3 sequences, around a sixth of them seen once.

The rearrangement uses TRBV11-3 and TRBJ1-5; 8 nucleotides align to TRBD1. This receptor was identified in a woman aged 18-29 years with Graves' hyperthyroidism. Sequencing was carried out using blood. In DNA form, the CDR3 reads TGTGCCAGCAGCTGGGACAGGTCCTCTGGAGATAGCAATCAGCCCCAGCATTTT. Amino acid sequence: CASSWDRSSGDSNQPQHF. Complete variable domain (other parts from reference TRBV11-3 and TRBJ1-5): EAGVVQSPRYKIIEKKQPVAFWCNPISGHNTLYWYLQNLGQGPELLIRYENEEAVDDSQLPKDRFSAERLKGVDSTLKIQPAELGDSAVYLCASSWDRSSGDSNQPQHFGDGTRLSIL.